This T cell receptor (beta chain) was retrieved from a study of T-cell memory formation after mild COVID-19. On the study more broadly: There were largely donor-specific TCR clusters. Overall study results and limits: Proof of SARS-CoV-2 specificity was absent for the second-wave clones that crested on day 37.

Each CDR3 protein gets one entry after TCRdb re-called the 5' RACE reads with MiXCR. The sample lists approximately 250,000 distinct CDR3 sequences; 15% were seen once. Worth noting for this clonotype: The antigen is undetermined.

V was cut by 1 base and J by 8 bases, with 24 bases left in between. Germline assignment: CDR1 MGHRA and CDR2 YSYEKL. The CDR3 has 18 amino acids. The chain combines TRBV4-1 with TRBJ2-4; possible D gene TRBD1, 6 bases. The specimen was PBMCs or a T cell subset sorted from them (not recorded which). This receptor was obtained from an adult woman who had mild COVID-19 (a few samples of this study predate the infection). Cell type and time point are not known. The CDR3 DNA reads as TGCGCCAGCAGCCAAGTGCATGGACAGACTAAAGTTGGGCACATTCAGTACTTC. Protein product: CASSQVHGQTKVGHIQYF.